This TCR beta chain derives from a study of blood T cells in healthy people across ages. Isolating PBMCs gave at least 6 million of these cells per sample. Combining a sample-barcoded 5' primer with a J-beta primer mix, a second PCR ran for 7 to 11 cycles. MiXCR, applied by TCRdb to the 5' RACE reads, yields one record per CDR3 protein. This sample has 700,000 or so distinct CDR3 sequences; around 43% occur once, and the top ten carry 30%. Looked up from germline, CDR1 is SGHNT and CDR2 is YYREEE (reference sequence). Trimming cost V 1 base and J 6 bases; bases outside gene matches: 8. The CDR3 spans 16 residues.

The sequenced material came from blood. This clonotype was obtained from an elderly man in good health. This chain connects TRBV5-4 to TRBJ2-2, with 8 bases aligning to TRBD2. The CDR3 region has the DNA TGTGCCAGCAGCTTGCCGGGAGGGGGGGTTGCCGGGGAGCTGTTTTTT. Its translation is CASSLPGGGVAGELFF.